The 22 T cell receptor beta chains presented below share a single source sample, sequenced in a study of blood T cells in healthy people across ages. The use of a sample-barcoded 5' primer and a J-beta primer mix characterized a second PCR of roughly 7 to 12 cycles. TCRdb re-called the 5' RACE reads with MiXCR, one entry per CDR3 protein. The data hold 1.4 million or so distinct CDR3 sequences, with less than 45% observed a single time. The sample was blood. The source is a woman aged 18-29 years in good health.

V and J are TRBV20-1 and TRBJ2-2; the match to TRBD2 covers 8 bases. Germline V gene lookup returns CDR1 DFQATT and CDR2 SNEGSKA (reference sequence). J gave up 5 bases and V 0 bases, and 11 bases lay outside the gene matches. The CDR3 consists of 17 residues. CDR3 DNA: TGCAGTGCTAGAGATCGCAAGAGGGCTAGCGGGACCGGGGAGCTGTTTTTT. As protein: CSARDRKRASGTGELFF.

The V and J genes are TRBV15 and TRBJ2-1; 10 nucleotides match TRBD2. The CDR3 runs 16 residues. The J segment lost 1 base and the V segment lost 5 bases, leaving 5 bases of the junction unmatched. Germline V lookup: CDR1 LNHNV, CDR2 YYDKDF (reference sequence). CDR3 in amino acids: CATSRRTSGSYNEQFF. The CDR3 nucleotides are TGTGCCACCAGCCGACGGACTAGCGGATCCTACAATGAGCAGTTCTTC.

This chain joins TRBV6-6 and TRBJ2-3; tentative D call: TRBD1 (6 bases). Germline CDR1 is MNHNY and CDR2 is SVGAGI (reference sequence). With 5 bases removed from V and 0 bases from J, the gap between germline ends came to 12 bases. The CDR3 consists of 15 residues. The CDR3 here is CASSTKDSSTDTQYF. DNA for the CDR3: TGTGCCAGCAGTACCAAGGACAGTAGCACAGATACGCAGTATTTT.

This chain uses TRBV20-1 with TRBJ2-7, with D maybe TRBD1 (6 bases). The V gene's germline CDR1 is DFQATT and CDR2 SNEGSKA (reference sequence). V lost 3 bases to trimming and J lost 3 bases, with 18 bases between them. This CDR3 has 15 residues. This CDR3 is CSARVQGRKDYEQYF. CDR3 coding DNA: TGCAGTGCTAGGGTACAGGGTAGGAAAGACTACGAGCAGTACTTC.

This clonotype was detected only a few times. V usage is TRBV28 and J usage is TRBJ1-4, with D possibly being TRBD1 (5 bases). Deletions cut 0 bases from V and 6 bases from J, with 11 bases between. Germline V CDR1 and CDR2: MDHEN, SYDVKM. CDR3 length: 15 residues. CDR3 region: CASSLWQGDYEKLFF. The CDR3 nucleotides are TGTGCCAGCAGTTTATGGCAGGGCGACTATGAAAAACTGTTTTTT.

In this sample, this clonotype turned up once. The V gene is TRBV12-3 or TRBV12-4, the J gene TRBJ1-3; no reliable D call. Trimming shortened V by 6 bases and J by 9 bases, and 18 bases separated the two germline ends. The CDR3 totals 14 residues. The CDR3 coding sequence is TGTGCCAGCAGCCCGGGCTCAACGCGGGGCACCATATATTTT. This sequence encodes CASSPGSTRGTIYF.

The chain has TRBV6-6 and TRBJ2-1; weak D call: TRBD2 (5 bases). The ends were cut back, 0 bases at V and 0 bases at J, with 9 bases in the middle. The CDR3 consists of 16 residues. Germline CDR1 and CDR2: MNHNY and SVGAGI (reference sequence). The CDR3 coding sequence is TGTGCCAGCAGTTACTCGACGGGGTTCTCCTACAATGAGCAGTTCTTC. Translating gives CASSYSTGFSYNEQFF.

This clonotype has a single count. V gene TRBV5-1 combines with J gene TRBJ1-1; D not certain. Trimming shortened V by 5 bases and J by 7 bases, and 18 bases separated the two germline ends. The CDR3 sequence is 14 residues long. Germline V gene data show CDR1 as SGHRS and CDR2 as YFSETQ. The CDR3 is CASRYDTTPIEAFF. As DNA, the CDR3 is TGCGCCAGCAGGTACGACACAACCCCGATTGAAGCTTTCTTT. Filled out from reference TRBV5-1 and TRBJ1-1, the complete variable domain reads KAGVTQTPRYLIKTRGQQVTLSCSPISGHRSVSWYQQTPGQGLQFLFEYFSETQRNKGNFPGRFSGRQFSNSRSEMNVSTLELGDSALYLCASRYDTTPIEAFFGQGTRLTVV.

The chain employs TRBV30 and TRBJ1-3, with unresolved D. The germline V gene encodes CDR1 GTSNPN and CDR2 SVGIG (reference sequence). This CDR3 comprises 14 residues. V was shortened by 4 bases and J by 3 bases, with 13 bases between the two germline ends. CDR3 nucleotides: TGTGCCTGGACGGTGGGAATAGTTGGAAACACCATATATTTT. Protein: CAWTVGIVGNTIYF.

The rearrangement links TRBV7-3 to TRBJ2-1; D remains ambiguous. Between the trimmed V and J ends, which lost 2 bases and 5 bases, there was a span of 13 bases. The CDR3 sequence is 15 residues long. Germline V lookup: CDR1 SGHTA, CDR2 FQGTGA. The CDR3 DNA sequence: TGTGCCAGCAGCTTATATATAGGGTTGAACAATGAGCAGTTCTTC. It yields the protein CASSLYIGLNNEQFF.

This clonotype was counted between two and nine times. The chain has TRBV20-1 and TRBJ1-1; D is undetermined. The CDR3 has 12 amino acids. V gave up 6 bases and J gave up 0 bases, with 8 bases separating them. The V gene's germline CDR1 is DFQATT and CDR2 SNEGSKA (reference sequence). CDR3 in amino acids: CSAPRLNTEAFF. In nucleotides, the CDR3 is TGCAGTGCCCCCCGCTTGAACACTGAAGCTTTCTTT.

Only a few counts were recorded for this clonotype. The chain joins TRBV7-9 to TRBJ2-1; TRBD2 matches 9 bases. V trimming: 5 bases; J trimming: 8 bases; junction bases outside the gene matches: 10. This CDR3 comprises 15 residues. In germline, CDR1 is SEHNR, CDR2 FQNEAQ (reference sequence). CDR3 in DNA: TGTGCCAGCAGCCCGCCGACTAGCGGTGGGGATGAGCAGTTCTTC. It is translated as CASSPPTSGGDEQFF.

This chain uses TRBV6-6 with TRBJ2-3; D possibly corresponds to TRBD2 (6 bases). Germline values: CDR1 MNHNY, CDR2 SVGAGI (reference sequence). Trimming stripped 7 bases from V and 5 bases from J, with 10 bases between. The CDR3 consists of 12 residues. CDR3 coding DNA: TGTGCCAGCAACATGGGGGGAGATACGCAGTATTTT. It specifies CASNMGGDTQYF.

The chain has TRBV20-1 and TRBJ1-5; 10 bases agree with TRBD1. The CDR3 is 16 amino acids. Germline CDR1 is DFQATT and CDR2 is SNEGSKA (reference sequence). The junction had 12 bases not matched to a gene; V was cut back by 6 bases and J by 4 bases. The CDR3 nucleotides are TGCAGTGCCAGCGCGTCGACAGGGGGCGGAAATCAGCCCCAGCATTTT. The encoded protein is CSASASTGGGNQPQHF.

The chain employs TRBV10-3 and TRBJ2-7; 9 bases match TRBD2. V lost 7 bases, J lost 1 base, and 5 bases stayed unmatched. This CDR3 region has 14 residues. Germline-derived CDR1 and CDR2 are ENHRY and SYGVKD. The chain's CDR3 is CAIIGLATSYEQYF. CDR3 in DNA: TGTGCCATCATCGGACTAGCGACATCCTACGAGCAGTACTTC.

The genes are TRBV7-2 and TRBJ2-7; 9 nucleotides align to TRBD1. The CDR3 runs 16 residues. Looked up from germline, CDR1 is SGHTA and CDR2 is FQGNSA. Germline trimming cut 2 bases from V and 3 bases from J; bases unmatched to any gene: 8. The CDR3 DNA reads TGTGCCAGCAGCTTAAGTTCCAGACAGGGGGGCTACGAGCAGTACTTC. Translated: CASSLSSRQGGYEQYF.

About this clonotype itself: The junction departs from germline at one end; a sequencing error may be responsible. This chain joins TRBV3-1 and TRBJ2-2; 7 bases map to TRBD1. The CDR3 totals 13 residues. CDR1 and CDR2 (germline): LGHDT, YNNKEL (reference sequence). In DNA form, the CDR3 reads TGTGCCATCAGCCAACAGGGGATCGGGGAGCTGTTTTTT. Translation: CAISQQGIGELFF.

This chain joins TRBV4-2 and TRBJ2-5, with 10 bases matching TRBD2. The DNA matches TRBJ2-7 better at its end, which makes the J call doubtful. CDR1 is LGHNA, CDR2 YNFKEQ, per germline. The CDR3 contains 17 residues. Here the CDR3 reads CASSQDRRASGSGEQYF. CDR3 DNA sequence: TGTGCCAGCAGCCAAGATCGTCGTGCTAGCGGGAGTGGCGAGCAGTACTTC.

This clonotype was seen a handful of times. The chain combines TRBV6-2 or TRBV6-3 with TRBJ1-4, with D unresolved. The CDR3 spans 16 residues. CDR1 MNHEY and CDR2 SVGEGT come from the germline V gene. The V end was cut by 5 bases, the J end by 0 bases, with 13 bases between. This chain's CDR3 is CASSPGSAATNEKLFF. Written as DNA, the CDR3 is TGTGCCAGCAGTCCCGGGTCAGCGGCAACTAATGAAAAACTGTTTTTT.

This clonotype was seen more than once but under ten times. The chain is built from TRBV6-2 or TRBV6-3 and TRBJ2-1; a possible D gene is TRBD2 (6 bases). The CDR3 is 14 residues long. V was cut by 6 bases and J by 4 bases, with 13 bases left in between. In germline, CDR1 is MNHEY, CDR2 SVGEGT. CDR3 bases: TGTGCCAGCAGAACACTAGCAGAGTACAATGAGCAGTTCTTC. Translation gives CASRTLAEYNEQFF.

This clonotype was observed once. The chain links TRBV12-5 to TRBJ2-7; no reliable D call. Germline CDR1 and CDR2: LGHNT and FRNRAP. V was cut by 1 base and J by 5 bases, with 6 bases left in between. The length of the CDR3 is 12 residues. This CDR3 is CASGLGWDEQYF. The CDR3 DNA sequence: TGTGCTAGTGGTTTGGGGTGGGACGAGCAGTACTTC.

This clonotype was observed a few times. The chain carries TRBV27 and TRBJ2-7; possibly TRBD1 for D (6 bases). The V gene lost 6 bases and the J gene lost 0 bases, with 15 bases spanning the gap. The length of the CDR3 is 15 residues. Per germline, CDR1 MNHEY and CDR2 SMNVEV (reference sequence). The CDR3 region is CASSKGDKYSYEQYF. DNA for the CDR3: TGTGCCAGCAGCAAGGGGGACAAATACTCCTACGAGCAGTACTTC.